This entry describes one TCR beta chain. Assay used: immunoSEQ multiplex PCR; TCRdb lists only in-frame clones, some missing. The sample consists of approximately 16,000 clones, 86% of them appearing once. The data are from a study of lymphopenia after photon versus proton radiotherapy. Germline-derived CDR1 and CDR2 are SGDLS and YYNGEE. The length of the CDR3 is 17 residues. Trimming took 4 bases from V and 1 from J; bases not matched to a gene: 6. The gene calls are TRBV9 and TRBJ2-3; 13 bases map to TRBD2. This specimen consisted of peripheral blood, obtained from a patient treated with proton-based radiotherapy. The sequence was collected from a man in his 70s with pancreatic cancer. CDR3 bases: TGTGCCAGCAGCTTGAGTGGACTAGCGGGAGGCACAGATACGCAGTATTTT. Translated: CASSLSGLAGGTDTQYF.